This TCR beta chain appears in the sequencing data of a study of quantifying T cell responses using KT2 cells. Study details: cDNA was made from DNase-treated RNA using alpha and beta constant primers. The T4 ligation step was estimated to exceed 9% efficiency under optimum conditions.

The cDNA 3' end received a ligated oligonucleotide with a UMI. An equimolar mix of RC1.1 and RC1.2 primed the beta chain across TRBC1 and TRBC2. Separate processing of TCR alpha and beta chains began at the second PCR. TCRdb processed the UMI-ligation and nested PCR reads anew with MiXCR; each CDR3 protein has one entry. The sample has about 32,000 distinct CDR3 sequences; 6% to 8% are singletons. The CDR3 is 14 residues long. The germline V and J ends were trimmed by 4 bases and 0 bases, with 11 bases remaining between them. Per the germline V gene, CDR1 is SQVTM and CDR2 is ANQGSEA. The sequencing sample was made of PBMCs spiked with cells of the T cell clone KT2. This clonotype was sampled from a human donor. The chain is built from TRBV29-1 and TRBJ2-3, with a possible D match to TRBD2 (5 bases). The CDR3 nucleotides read TGCAGCGTTGTTGCGGGTGGGAGCACAGATACGCAGTATTTT. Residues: CSVVAGGSTDTQYF.